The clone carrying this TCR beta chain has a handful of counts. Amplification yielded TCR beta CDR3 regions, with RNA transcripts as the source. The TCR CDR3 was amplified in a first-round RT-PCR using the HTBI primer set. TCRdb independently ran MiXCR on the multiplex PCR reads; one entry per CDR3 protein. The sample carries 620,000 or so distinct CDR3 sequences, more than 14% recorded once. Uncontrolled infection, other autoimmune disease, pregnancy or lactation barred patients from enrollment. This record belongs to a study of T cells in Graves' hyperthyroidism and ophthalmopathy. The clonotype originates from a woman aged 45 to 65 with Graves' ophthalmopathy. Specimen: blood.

The CDR3 loop reads CASSQGALARGDTQYF. The CDR3 coding sequence is TGTGCCAGCAGCCAAGGCGCACTAGCGAGGGGGGATACGCAGTATTTT. The chain couples TRBV7-3 to TRBJ2-3; possibly TRBD2 for D (7 bases). Trimming took off 5 bases at V and 6 bases at J, with 21 bases between the two ends. CDR3 length: 16 amino acids. Germline-derived CDR1 and CDR2 are SGHTA and FQGTGA.